This T cell receptor (beta chain) emerged from a study of blood T cells in healthy people across ages. Sample-barcoded 5' priming and a J-beta primer mix drove a second PCR of about 6 to 12 cycles. With 12 random nucleotides, a template-switch adaptor tagged each individual cDNA molecule. TCRdb redid the calling of the 5' RACE reads with MiXCR, one entry per CDR3 protein. Found here are almost 1 million distinct CDR3 sequences, about 53% of them singletons; the top ten hold 20% to 25%. V shed 1 base and J shed 4 bases, with 7 bases lying between them. The CDR3 is 13 amino acids. Total RNA, at least 6 micrograms per sample, came from PBMCs.

The sequence came from a woman aged 60-75 years in good health. Source material: blood. This chain joins TRBV12-3 or TRBV12-4 and TRBJ1-2; D uncertain. This chain's CDR3 is CASSLGSVYGYTF. The CDR3 DNA reads TGTGCCAGCAGTTTAGGCAGTGTCTATGGCTACACCTTC.